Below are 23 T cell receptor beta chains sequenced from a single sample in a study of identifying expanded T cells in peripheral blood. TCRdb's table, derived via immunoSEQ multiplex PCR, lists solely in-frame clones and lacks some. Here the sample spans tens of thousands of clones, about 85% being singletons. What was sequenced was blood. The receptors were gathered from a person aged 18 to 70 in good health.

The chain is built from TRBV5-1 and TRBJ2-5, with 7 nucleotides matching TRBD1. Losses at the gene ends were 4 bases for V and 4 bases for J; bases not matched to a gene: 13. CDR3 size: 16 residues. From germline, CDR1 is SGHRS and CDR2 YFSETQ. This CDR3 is CASSKSGGQVRETQYF. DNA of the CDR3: TGCGCCAGCAGCAAGAGTGGAGGACAGGTCCGAGAGACCCAGTACTTC. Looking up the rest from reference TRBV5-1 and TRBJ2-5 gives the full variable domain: KAGVTQTPRYLIKTRGQQVTLSCSPISGHRSVSWYQQTPGQGLQFLFEYFSETQRNKGNFPGRFSGRQFSNSRSEMNVSTLELGDSALYLCASSKSGGQVRETQYFGPGTRLLVL.

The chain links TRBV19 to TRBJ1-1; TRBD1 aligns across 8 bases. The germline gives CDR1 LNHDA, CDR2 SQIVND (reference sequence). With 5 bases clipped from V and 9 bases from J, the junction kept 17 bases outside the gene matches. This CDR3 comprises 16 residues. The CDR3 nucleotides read TGTGCCAGTAGTCCCCGAGGACAGGGAAGGGGTGGAAAAGCTTTCTTT. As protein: CASSPRGQGRGGKAFF.

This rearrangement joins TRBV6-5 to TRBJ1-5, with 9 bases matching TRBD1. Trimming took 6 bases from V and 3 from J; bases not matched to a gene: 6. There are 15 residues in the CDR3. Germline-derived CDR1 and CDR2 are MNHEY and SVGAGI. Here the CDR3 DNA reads TGTGCCAGCAGACGTTGGACAGGGGACAATCAGCCCCAGCATTTT. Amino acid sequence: CASRRWTGDNQPQHF.

CDR3 DNA: TGTGCCAGCAGCTCCCTAGCGGGAGGGCTCGATGAGCAGTTCTTC. Protein sequence: CASSSLAGGLDEQFF. The chain combines TRBV5-4 with TRBJ2-1; 12 bases are a match to TRBD2. V trimming: 3 bases; J trimming: 8 bases; junction bases outside the gene matches: 6. Germline CDR1 reads SGHNT; CDR2 reads YYREEE (reference sequence). CDR3 length: 15 amino acids. The variable domain in full, with the rest retrieved from reference TRBV5-4 and TRBJ2-1, is ETGVTQSPTHLIKTRGQQVTLRCSSQSGHNTVSWYQQALGQGPQFIFQYYREEENGRGNFPPRFSGLQFPNYSSELNVNALELDDSALYLCASSSLAGGLDEQFFGPGTRLTVL.

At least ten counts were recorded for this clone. The CDR3 loop reads CASSLDPQGARTDTQYF. The CDR3, as DNA: TGTGCCAGCAGCTTAGACCCTCAGGGGGCTAGGACAGATACGCAGTATTTT. The gene calls are TRBV7-2 and TRBJ2-3; 8 bases map to TRBD1. Germline V gives CDR1 SGHTA, CDR2 FQGNSA. CDR3 length: 17 residues. The junction had 9 bases not matched to a gene; V was cut back by 1 base and J by 3 bases.

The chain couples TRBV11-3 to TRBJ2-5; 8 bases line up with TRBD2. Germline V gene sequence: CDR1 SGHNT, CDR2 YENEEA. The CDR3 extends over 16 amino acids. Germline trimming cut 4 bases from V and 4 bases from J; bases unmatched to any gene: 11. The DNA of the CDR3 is TGTGCCAGCAGCTACGTACCCTCGGGAGGGCGAGAGACCCAGTACTTC. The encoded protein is CASSYVPSGGRETQYF.

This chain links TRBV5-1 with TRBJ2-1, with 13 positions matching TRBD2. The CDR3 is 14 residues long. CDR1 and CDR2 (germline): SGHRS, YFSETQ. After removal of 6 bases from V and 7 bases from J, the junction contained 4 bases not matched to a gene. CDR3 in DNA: TGCGCCAGCAAAAGACTAGCGGGGGGTAATGAGCAGTTCTTC. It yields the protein CASKRLAGGNEQFF.

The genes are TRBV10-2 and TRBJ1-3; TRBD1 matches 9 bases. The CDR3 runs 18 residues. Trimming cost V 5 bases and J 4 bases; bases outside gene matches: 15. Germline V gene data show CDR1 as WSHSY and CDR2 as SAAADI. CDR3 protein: CASSRNRQGGTGGNTIYF. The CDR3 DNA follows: TGCGCCAGCAGTCGAAATCGACAGGGGGGGACCGGGGGAAACACCATATATTTT.

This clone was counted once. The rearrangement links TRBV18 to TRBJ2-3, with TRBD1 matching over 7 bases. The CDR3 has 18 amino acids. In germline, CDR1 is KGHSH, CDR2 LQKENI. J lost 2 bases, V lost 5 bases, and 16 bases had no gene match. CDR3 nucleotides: TGTGCCAGCTCAACCAAGGCTCCAGGGGGTGATCTCACAGATACGCAGTATTTT. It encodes CASSTKAPGGDLTDTQYF.

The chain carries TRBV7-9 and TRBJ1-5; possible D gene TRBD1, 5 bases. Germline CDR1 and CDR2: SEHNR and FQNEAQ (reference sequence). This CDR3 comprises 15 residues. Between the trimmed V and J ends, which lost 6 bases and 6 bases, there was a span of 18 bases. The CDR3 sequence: CASSPGLIRGQPQHF. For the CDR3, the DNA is TGTGCCAGCAGTCCGGGACTTATACGGGGTCAGCCCCAGCATTTT.

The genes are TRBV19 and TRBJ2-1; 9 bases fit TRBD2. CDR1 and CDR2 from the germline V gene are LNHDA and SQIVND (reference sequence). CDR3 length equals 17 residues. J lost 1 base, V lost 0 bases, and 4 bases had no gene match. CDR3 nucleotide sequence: TGTGCCAGTAGTATAGATCCTAGCGGGATTTCCTACAATGAGCAGTTCTTC. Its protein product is CASSIDPSGISYNEQFF.

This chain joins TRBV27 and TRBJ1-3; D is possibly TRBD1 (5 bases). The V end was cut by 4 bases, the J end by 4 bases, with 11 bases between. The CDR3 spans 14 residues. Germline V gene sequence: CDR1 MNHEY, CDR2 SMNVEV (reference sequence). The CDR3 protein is CASSSQAVGNTIYF. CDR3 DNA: TGTGCCAGCAGTTCACAGGCCGTGGGAAACACCATATATTTT.

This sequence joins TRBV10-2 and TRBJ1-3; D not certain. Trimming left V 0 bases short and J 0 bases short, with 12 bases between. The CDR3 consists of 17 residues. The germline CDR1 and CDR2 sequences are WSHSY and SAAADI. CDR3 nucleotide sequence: TGCGCCAGCAGTGAGTCATACCGCACTAACTCTGGAAACACCATATATTTT. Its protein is CASSESYRTNSGNTIYF.

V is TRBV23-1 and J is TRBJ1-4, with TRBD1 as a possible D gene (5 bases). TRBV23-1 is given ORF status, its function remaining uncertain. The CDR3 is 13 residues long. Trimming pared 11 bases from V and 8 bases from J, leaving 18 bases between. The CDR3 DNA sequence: TGCGCCGTGGGGCGACGAACGGGGGAAAAACTGTTTTTT. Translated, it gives CAVGRRTGEKLFF.

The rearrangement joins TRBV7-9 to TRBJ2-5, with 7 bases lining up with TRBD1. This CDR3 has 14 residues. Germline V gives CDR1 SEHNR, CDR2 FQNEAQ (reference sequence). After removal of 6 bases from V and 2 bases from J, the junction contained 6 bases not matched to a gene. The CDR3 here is CASSSQGRQETQYF. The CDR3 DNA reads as TGTGCCAGCAGTTCACAGGGGAGACAAGAGACCCAGTACTTC.

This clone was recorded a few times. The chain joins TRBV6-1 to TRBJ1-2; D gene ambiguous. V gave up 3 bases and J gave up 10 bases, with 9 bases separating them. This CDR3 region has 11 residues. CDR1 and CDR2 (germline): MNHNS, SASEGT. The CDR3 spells CASSDGGLYTF. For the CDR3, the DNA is TGTGCCAGCAGTGACGGAGGGCTCTACACCTTC.

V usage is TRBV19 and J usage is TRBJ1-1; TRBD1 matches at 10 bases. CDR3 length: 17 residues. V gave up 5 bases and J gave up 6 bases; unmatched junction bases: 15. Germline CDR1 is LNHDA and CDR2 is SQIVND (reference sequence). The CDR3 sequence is CASSRGGGTGDVSEAFF. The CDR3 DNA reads TGTGCCAGTAGTCGAGGGGGCGGGACAGGGGATGTTTCTGAAGCTTTCTTT.

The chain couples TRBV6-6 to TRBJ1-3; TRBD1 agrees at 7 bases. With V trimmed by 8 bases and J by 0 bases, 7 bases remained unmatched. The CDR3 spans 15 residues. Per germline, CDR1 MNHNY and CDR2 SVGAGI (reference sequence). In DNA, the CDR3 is TGTGCCAGCGGACGGGACAGCTCCTCTGGAAACACCATATATTTT. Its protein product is CASGRDSSSGNTIYF.

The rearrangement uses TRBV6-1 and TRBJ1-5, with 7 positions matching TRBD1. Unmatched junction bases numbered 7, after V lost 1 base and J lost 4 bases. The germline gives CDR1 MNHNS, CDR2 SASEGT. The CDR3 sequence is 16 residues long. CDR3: CASSEGTDRRNQPQHF. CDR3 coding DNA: TGTGCCAGCAGTGAAGGGACGGACAGGAGAAATCAGCCCCAGCATTTT.

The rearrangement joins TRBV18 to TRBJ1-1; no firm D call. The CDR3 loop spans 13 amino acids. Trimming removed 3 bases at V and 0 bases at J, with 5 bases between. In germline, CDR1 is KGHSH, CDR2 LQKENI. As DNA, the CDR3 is TGTGCCAGCTCACCCCAGGTGAACACTGAAGCTTTCTTT. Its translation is CASSPQVNTEAFF.

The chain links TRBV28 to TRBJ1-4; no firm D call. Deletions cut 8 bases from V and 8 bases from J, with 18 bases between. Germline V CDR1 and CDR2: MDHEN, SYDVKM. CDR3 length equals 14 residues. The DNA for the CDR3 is TGTGCCAGCCGTCCGATTAGTAGCGAAGAAAAACTGTTTTTT. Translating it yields CASRPISSEEKLFF.

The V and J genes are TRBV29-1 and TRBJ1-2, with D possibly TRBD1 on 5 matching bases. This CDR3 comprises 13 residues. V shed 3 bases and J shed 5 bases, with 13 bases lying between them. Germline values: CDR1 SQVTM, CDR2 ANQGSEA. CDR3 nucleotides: TGCAGCGTTGATAGATCGAGGGGTTATGGCTACACCTTC. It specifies CSVDRSRGYGYTF.

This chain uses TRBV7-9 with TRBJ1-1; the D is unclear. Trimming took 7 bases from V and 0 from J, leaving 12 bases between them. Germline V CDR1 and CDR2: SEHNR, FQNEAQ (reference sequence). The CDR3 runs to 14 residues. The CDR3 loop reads CASNSRAMNTEAFF. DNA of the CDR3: TGTGCCAGCAATAGTAGGGCAATGAACACTGAAGCTTTCTTT.